A single sample gave rise to the 3 T cell receptor beta chains below, sequenced in a study of T cell changes during pregnancy in multiple sclerosis. Sequenced by immunoSEQ multiplex PCR; TCRdb stores in-frame clones only, minus some. This sample has roughly 57,000 clones, with around 92% found just once. This specimen consisted of CD4+ T cells from peripheral blood mononuclear cells, obtained after pregnancy. All receptors derive from a female donor with multiple sclerosis, enrolled in a pregnancy study.

This clone appeared a single time. CDR3 region: CASSIDIGTDNEQFF. DNA of the CDR3: TGTGCCAGTAGTATAGATATTGGGACAGACAATGAGCAGTTCTTC. This chain connects TRBV19 to TRBJ2-1, with 7 bases identical to TRBD1. The trim removed 0 bases at V and 5 bases at J, leaving 4 bases unmatched. CDR1 is LNHDA, CDR2 SQIVND, per germline (reference sequence). This CDR3 spans 15 amino acids.

The CDR3 is CASRGTSGGTDTQYF. For the CDR3, the DNA is TGTGCCAGCAGGGGGACTAGCGGCGGCACAGATACGCAGTATTTT. The rearrangement uses TRBV6-5 and TRBJ2-3; 11 bases are a match to TRBD2. The CDR3 consists of 15 residues. V shed 6 bases, J shed 1 base, and the junction held 3 bases outside the gene matches. Looked up from germline, CDR1 is MNHEY and CDR2 is SVGAGI.

The V and J genes are TRBV18 and TRBJ2-7; 11 nucleotides agree with TRBD1. In germline, CDR1 is KGHSH, CDR2 LQKENI. The J segment lost 2 bases and the V segment lost 5 bases, leaving 5 bases of the junction unmatched. This CDR3 spans 15 amino acids. CDR3 sequence (DNA): TGTGCCAGCTCAAGGGGACAGGGGGGACCCTACGAGCAGTACTTC. This encodes CASSRGQGGPYEQYF.